Listed here are 32 T cell receptor beta chains from one sample, sequenced in a study of shared clonotypes between healthy human individuals. Data came from immunoSEQ multiplex PCR; TCRdb stores just in-frame clones and leaves some out. The table has about 1.5 million clones, nearly 99% seen once; the top ten hold 0.4% to 0.55%. The sequencing input was naive CD4+ T cells sorted from blood. The subset denotes: CD45RA+ positively selected. These receptors came from a man aged 25 to 40 in good health.

This clone is a singleton in its sample. The V gene is TRBV5-5, the J gene TRBJ2-2, with D possibly being TRBD1 (5 bases). With 1 base removed from V and 0 bases from J, the gap between germline ends came to 7 bases. There are 15 residues in the CDR3. From germline, CDR1 is SGHKS and CDR2 YYEKEE (reference sequence). CDR3 in DNA: TGTGCCAGCAGCTTGAGGGGCCCGAACACCGGGGAGCTGTTTTTT. This sequence encodes CASSLRGPNTGELFF.

This chain joins TRBV7-3 and TRBJ2-7; D uncertain. Germline V lookup: CDR1 SGHTA, CDR2 FQGTGA. V was pared by 1 base and J by 6 bases, with 13 bases between. The CDR3 sequence is 14 residues long. CDR3 amino acids: CASSLSAASTEQYF. In DNA form, the CDR3 reads TGTGCCAGCAGCTTAAGTGCTGCCTCCACCGAGCAGTACTTC.

A single count supports this clone. The rearrangement links TRBV15 to TRBJ2-7; D gene uncertain. The CDR3 contains 12 residues. Trimming left V 1 base short and J 5 bases short, with 6 bases between. Looked up from germline, CDR1 is LNHNV and CDR2 is YYDKDF (reference sequence). Here the CDR3 DNA reads TGTGCCACCAGCAGAGGGTCCAACGAGCAGTACTTC. This translates into CATSRGSNEQYF.

V is TRBV7-2 and J is TRBJ2-7; no clear D. The CDR3 is 15 residues long. Per germline, CDR1 SGHTA and CDR2 FQGNSA. Trimming took off 1 base at V and 4 bases at J, with 14 bases between the two ends. DNA for the CDR3: TGTGCCAGCAGCTTAGTGGGGATGGCTCGTTACGAGCAGTACTTC. Translating it yields CASSLVGMARYEQYF.

This chain connects TRBV5-4 to TRBJ1-2; D perhaps matches TRBD1 (5 bases). The germline CDR1 and CDR2 sequences are SGHNT and YYREEE (reference sequence). The V end was cut by 1 base, the J end by 5 bases, with 12 bases between. This CDR3 comprises 14 residues. The CDR3 protein is CASSLRGILYGYTF. In DNA, the CDR3 is TGTGCCAGCAGCTTGAGGGGCATCCTTTATGGCTACACCTTC.

This chain uses TRBV2 with TRBJ2-7; D might be TRBD1 (5 bases). Germline lookup yields CDR1 SNHLY and CDR2 FYNNEI. V was pared by 7 bases and J by 0 bases, with 10 bases between. The CDR3 extends over 13 amino acids. CDR3 sequence: CASTGDSSYEQYF. The CDR3 DNA reads as TGTGCCAGCACAGGCGACAGCTCCTACGAGCAGTACTTC.

The V call is TRBV5-4, the J call TRBJ2-2; 7 bases map to TRBD2. The germline V gene encodes CDR1 SGHNT and CDR2 YYREEE (reference sequence). The CDR3 is 16 amino acids. V lost 0 bases and J lost 4; bases outside the gene matches: 6. The CDR3 sequence: CASSLAPGRTTGELFF. In DNA, the CDR3 is TGTGCCAGCAGCTTGGCGCCCGGGAGGACCACCGGGGAGCTGTTTTTT.

The J gene is TRBJ1-2, the V gene TRBV5-6, with no clear D. V was shortened by 7 bases and J by 8 bases, with 21 bases between the two germline ends. The CDR3 is 14 residues long. CDR1 SGHDT and CDR2 YYEEEE come from the germline V gene. The CDR3 DNA follows: TGTGCCAGCGCCATTCGTGGACCAGTCGGCGGCTACACCTTC. It specifies CASAIRGPVGGYTF.

On this clone itself: The sample carries other DNA sequences with the same CDR3. The J gene is TRBJ2-5, the V gene TRBV6-5; the D is unclear. Germline lookup yields CDR1 MNHEY and CDR2 SVGAGI. This CDR3 is built from 13 residues. Between the trimmed V and J ends, which lost 5 bases and 2 bases, there was a span of 9 bases. CDR3 protein: CASSQGLQETQYF. The DNA for the CDR3 is TGTGCCAGCAGTCAAGGGCTACAAGAGACCCAGTACTTC.

This clone was counted a single time. This rearrangement joins TRBV18 to TRBJ1-5; D gene ambiguous. From germline, CDR1 is KGHSH and CDR2 LQKENI. Trimming took off 2 bases at V and 1 base at J, with 12 bases between the two ends. CDR3 length: 16 residues. The CDR3 nucleotides read TGTGCCAGCTCACCAATATCTAACGCCAGCAATCAGCCCCAGCATTTT. Its protein is CASSPISNASNQPQHF.

With regard to this clone: This specimen includes other DNA sequences encoding the same CDR3. This chain joins TRBV27 and TRBJ1-5, with TRBD1 matching over 8 bases. V dropped 6 bases and J dropped 6; count of bases not matched to a gene: 4. The germline gives CDR1 MNHEY, CDR2 SMNVEV (reference sequence). The CDR3 consists of 13 residues. Here the CDR3 DNA reads TGTGCCAGCAGACGGACAGGGTTTCAGCCCCAGCATTTT. It encodes CASRRTGFQPQHF.

The chain is built from TRBV5-1 and TRBJ2-7, with TRBD1 matching 9 bases. With V trimmed by 0 bases and J by 9 bases, 10 bases remained unmatched. The CDR3 has 15 amino acids. Germline values: CDR1 SGHRS, CDR2 YFSETQ. The CDR3 DNA follows: TGCGCCAGCAGCTTGGAGGGACAGGGACTCCAGGGGCAGTACTTC. Translated, it gives CASSLEGQGLQGQYF.

This rearrangement joins TRBV5-1 to TRBJ2-7, with D perhaps TRBD1 or TRBD2 (6 bases each). V lost 7 bases and J 0 bases, leaving 23 bases between the germline ends. The CDR3 extends over 17 amino acids. Germline-derived CDR1 and CDR2 are SGHRS and YFSETQ. The CDR3 DNA reads as TGCGCCAGCCATGACGGGGGCGGGTTTATAGCCTCCTACGAGCAGTACTTC. Its translation: CASHDGGGFIASYEQYF.

The chain carries TRBV7-2 and TRBJ2-5, with 7 positions matching TRBD1. The length of the CDR3 is 14 residues. CDR1 and CDR2 from the germline V gene are SGHTA and FQGNSA. With V trimmed by 5 bases and J by 3 bases, 6 bases remained unmatched. Here the CDR3 reads CASSTRTGEETQYF. For the CDR3, the DNA is TGTGCCAGCAGCACCCGGACAGGTGAAGAGACCCAGTACTTC.

The gene calls are TRBV5-6 and TRBJ2-7; weak D call: TRBD1 (6 bases). Germline V gene lookup returns CDR1 SGHDT and CDR2 YYEEEE. The CDR3 spans 15 residues. V was cut by 2 bases and J by 0 bases, with 12 bases left in between. CDR3 residues: CASSLMGASSYEQYF. The CDR3 coding sequence is TGTGCCAGCAGCTTAATGGGGGCCAGCTCCTACGAGCAGTACTTC.

This rearrangement joins TRBV14 to TRBJ2-1; TRBD2 matches 14 bases. Germline V gives CDR1 SGHDN, CDR2 FVKESK. V lost 3 bases, J lost 9 bases, and 4 bases stayed unmatched. This CDR3 has 15 residues. The CDR3 loop is CASSHRGLAGVEQFF. CDR3 bases: TGTGCCAGCAGCCATCGGGGACTAGCGGGAGTTGAGCAGTTCTTC. Drawing the rest from reference TRBV14 and TRBJ2-1, the complete variable domain is EAGVTQFPSHSVIEKGQTVTLRCDPISGHDNLYWYRRVMGKEIKFLLHFVKESKQDESGMPNNRFLAERTGGTYSTLKVQPAELEDSGVYFCASSHRGLAGVEQFFGPGTRLTVL.

The V gene is TRBV6-5, the J gene TRBJ2-7, with D perhaps TRBD1 (6 bases). Germline V gene sequence: CDR1 MNHEY, CDR2 SVGAGI. V dropped 0 bases and J dropped 7 bases, with 16 bases sitting between them. CDR3 size: 15 residues. In DNA, the CDR3 is TGTGCCAGCAGTTACTCCCCGACAGGCCCCCAGGAGCAGTACTTC. It translates to CASSYSPTGPQEQYF.

This chain joins TRBV10-2 and TRBJ2-1; TRBD2 aligns across 10 bases. CDR1 WSHSY and CDR2 SAAADI come from the germline V gene. The CDR3 contains 16 residues. J gave up 8 bases and V 2 bases, and 9 bases lay outside the gene matches. As DNA, the CDR3 is TGCGCCAGCAGTGAGGAAAGAGCGGGAGGGGCACATGAGCAGTTCTTC. Protein product: CASSEERAGGAHEQFF.

This chain links TRBV12-2 with TRBJ2-7; the table's D call, TRBD2, has no DNA check behind it. TRBV12-2 is listed as a pseudogene. This CDR3 contains 20 residues. The CDR3 spells CASRSTGTETSGRAVYEQYF. The CDR3, as DNA: TGTGCAAGTCGCTCCACCGGTACGGAGACTAGCGGGAGGGCTGTCTACGAGCAGTACTTC.

The J gene is TRBJ2-7, the V gene TRBV9; TRBD1 is a possible D gene (7 bases). Germline lookup yields CDR1 SGDLS and CDR2 YYNGEE. This CDR3 is 15 amino acids long. V was trimmed by 3 bases and J by 6 bases, leaving 19 bases between them. CDR3 loop: CASSAWDSAGGEQYF. The CDR3 DNA follows: TGTGCCAGCAGCGCTTGGGACAGCGCCGGGGGCGAGCAGTACTTC. The full variable domain, with the rest looked up from reference TRBV9 and TRBJ2-7, is DSGVTQTPKHLITATGQRVTLRCSPRSGDLSVYWYQQSLDQGLQFLIQYYNGEERAKGNILERFSAQQFPDLHSELNLSSLELGDSALYFCASSAWDSAGGEQYFGPGTRLTVT.

The chain employs TRBV5-1 and TRBJ2-3; D gene unclear. With 0 bases removed from V and 0 bases from J, the gap between germline ends came to 11 bases. The CDR3 totals 16 residues. Germline V lookup: CDR1 SGHRS, CDR2 YFSETQ. CDR3 nucleotide sequence: TGCGCCAGCAGCTTGGAACCGGTTCTTAGCACAGATACGCAGTATTTT. This gives the protein CASSLEPVLSTDTQYF.

V gene TRBV19 combines with J gene TRBJ1-5; TRBD1 is a possible D gene (5 bases). Trimming pared 6 bases from V and 0 bases from J, leaving 15 bases between. CDR3 length: 16 residues. Germline assignment: CDR1 LNHDA and CDR2 SQIVND (reference sequence). The chain's CDR3 is CASRTTAGNSNQPQHF. The CDR3 DNA follows: TGTGCCAGTAGAACGACAGCGGGGAATAGCAATCAGCCCCAGCATTTT. The complete variable domain, with remaining parts taken from reference TRBV19 and TRBJ1-5, reads DGGITQSPKYLFRKEGQNVTLSCEQNLNHDAMYWYRQDPGQGLRLIYYSQIVNDFQKGDIAEGYSVSREKKESFPLTVTSAQKNPTAFYLCASRTTAGNSNQPQHFGDGTRLSIL.

The chain has TRBV5-1 and TRBJ2-7, with D maybe TRBD1 (5 bases). V dropped 4 bases and J dropped 7 bases, with 21 bases sitting between them. Germline V gives CDR1 SGHRS, CDR2 YFSETQ. The CDR3 covers 15 residues. The CDR3 DNA sequence: TGCGCCAGCAGCCCGTCTGGTATAGGGGCCTGGGAGCAGTACTTC. Amino acids: CASSPSGIGAWEQYF.

The V gene is TRBV5-1, the J gene TRBJ2-5; D is undetermined. CDR1 is SGHRS, CDR2 YFSETQ, per germline. There are 15 residues in the CDR3. Trimming left V 0 bases short and J 2 bases short, with 11 bases between. CDR3 coding DNA: TGCGCCAGCAGCTTGGTTGGCAGCGTACAAGAGACCCAGTACTTC. This codes for CASSLVGSVQETQYF.

The chain employs TRBV4-1 and TRBJ2-3; 8 bases fit TRBD2. This CDR3 comprises 16 residues. V lost 1 base, J lost 5 bases, and 8 bases stayed unmatched. Germline V gene sequence: CDR1 MGHRA, CDR2 YSYEKL. The CDR3 region is CASSQAVAGPQDTQYF. The CDR3 DNA reads TGCGCCAGCAGCCAAGCCGTAGCGGGACCGCAAGATACGCAGTATTTT.

The V call is TRBV7-9, the J call TRBJ1-2; tentative D call: TRBD1 (5 bases). V was trimmed by 1 base and J by 6 bases, leaving 18 bases between them. The CDR3 runs to 16 residues. Germline V gene lookup returns CDR1 SEHNR and CDR2 FQNEAQ (reference sequence). DNA for the CDR3: TGTGCCAGCAGCTTAGAGGTGGGGGTTTCGTACCATGGCTACACCTTC. This sequence encodes CASSLEVGVSYHGYTF.

This clone showed up just once. The chain links TRBV28 to TRBJ2-1; 8 bases map to TRBD1. There are 14 residues in the CDR3. The germline gives CDR1 MDHEN, CDR2 SYDVKM. V lost 6 bases, J lost 6 bases, and 7 bases stayed unmatched. The CDR3 DNA reads as TGTGCCAGCAGCCCCCTGGACAGGGCCAATGAGCAGTTCTTC. Residues: CASSPLDRANEQFF.

The rearrangement joins TRBV7-6 to TRBJ2-1; 10 nucleotides line up with TRBD2. Germline-derived CDR1 and CDR2 are SGHVS and FNYEAQ. The V gene end was trimmed by 4 bases and the J gene end by 2 bases; junction bases not matched to a gene: 5. The CDR3 has 16 residues. The CDR3 reads CASSSGTSVAYNEQFF. DNA of the CDR3: TGTGCCAGCAGCTCGGGGACTAGCGTAGCCTACAATGAGCAGTTCTTC.

The V call is TRBV5-1, the J call TRBJ2-7; 11 bases match TRBD2. The CDR3 length is 18 residues. Per the germline V gene, CDR1 is SGHRS and CDR2 is YFSETQ. V lost 0 bases to trimming and J lost 3 bases; unmatched junction nucleotides: 11. In nucleotides, the CDR3 is TGCGCCAGCAGCTTGGGACTAGCGGGAATTATGGGGCTCTACGAGCAGTACTTC. Translation gives CASSLGLAGIMGLYEQYF. The full variable domain, in which reference TRBV5-1 and TRBJ2-7 provide the parts outside the CDR3, is KAGVTQTPRYLIKTRGQQVTLSCSPISGHRSVSWYQQTPGQGLQFLFEYFSETQRNKGNFPGRFSGRQFSNSRSEMNVSTLELGDSALYLCASSLGLAGIMGLYEQYFGPGTRLTVT.

The chain joins TRBV28 to TRBJ2-6; TRBD1 or TRBD2 may be the D gene (5 bases each). Trimming removed 1 base from V and 2 bases from J, with 9 bases in between. This CDR3 contains 16 residues. Germline CDR1 is MDHEN and CDR2 is SYDVKM. The CDR3 DNA is TGTGCCAGCAGTTTATCACTGGGGGCTGGGGCCAACGTCCTGACTTTC. It encodes CASSLSLGAGANVLTF. Complete variable domain (other parts from reference TRBV28 and TRBJ2-6): DVKVTQSSRYLVKRTGEKVFLECVQDMDHENMFWYRQDPGLGLRLIYFSYDVKMKEKGDIPEGYSVSREKKERFSLILESASTNQTSMYLCASSLSLGAGANVLTFGAGSRLTVL.

V gene TRBV2 combines with J gene TRBJ1-1, with D maybe TRBD1 (6 bases). Germline CDR1 and CDR2: SNHLY and FYNNEI. Trimming left V 7 bases short and J 1 base short, with 13 bases between. CDR3 length: 14 amino acids. CDR3 bases: TGTGCCAGCACCCCGAGGGGGAGGAACACTGAAGCTTTCTTT. Residues: CASTPRGRNTEAFF.

Note on this clone: This same CDR3 is encoded by further DNA sequences in the sample. This chain uses TRBV2 with TRBJ1-5; D is unresolved. Trimming left V 4 bases short and J 4 bases short, with 5 bases between. Per germline, CDR1 SNHLY and CDR2 FYNNEI. The CDR3 has 12 residues. CDR3 region: CASSGRNQPQHF. In nucleotides, the CDR3 is TGTGCCAGCAGTGGGCGAAATCAGCCCCAGCATTTT.